This section outlines one T cell receptor beta chain sequence together with its context. The target antigen is unknown. The germline V gene has CDR1 SGHTA and CDR2 FQGTGA. V was cut by 3 bases and J by 5 bases, with 22 bases left in between. This CDR3 contains 17 residues. This entry comes from a study of graft-versus-host responses after intestinal transplantation. Some clones are missing from TCRdb's copy, which holds only in-frame ones; the method was immunoSEQ multiplex PCR. The sample carries about 86,000 clones, less than 90% recorded once. Study-wide points: Recipient-marrow GvH clones were detected, some having first appeared in ileum or blood.

This clonotype was obtained from a human donor who was the organ donor for an intestinal transplant. The rearrangement uses TRBV7-3 and TRBJ2-5, with D possibly TRBD2 on 5 matching bases. The source was unstimulated CD4+ T cells sorted from spleen or lymph node cells, collected before transplant. For the CDR3, the DNA is TGTGCCAGCAGCTTGAGAAGGGTGAGGGTGGTTAGGGAGACCCAGTACTTC. It codes for CASSLRRVRVVRETQYF. The variable domain in full, with the rest retrieved from reference TRBV7-3 and TRBJ2-5, is GAGVSQTPSNKVTEKGKYVELRCDPISGHTALYWYRQSLGQGPEFLIYFQGTGAADDSGLPNDRFFAVRPEGSVSTLKIQRTERGDSAVYLCASSLRRVRVVRETQYFGPGTRLLVL.